Listed here are 17 T cell receptor beta chains from one sample, sequenced in a study of OX40 agonist ivuxolimab in advanced cancers. TCRdb's table, derived via immunoSEQ multiplex PCR, lists solely in-frame clones and lacks some. The sample lists 20,000 or so clones, about 82% occurring once. Here the sequenced sample was CD4+ or CD8+ T cells sorted from blood, taken in a trial of the OX40 agonist ivuxolimab. The source is an adult with an advanced solid tumor such as melanoma, head and neck, liver or kidney cancer.

The chain employs TRBV5-1 and TRBJ1-3; D might be TRBD1 (5 bases). This CDR3 region has 14 residues. Germline V CDR1 and CDR2: SGHRS, YFSETQ. Trimming took 4 bases from V and 1 from J, leaving 9 bases between them. The CDR3 bases are TGCGCCAGCAGCCCCGAGGGGTCTGGAAACACCATATATTTT. This translates into CASSPEGSGNTIYF.

The chain combines TRBV2 with TRBJ2-3; weak D call: TRBD1 (5 bases). This CDR3 comprises 13 residues. V lost 5 bases and J 5 bases, leaving 11 bases between the germline ends. CDR1 and CDR2 from the germline V gene are SNHLY and FYNNEI. For the CDR3, the DNA is TGTGCCAGCAGTCTACCAGGGAAAGATACGCAGTATTTT. It translates to CASSLPGKDTQYF.

Only a few counts were recorded for this clone. The genes are TRBV27 and TRBJ1-1; D gene uncertain. Per the germline V gene, CDR1 is MNHEY and CDR2 is SMNVEV (reference sequence). The V end was cut by 5 bases, the J end by 0 bases, with 7 bases between. The CDR3 sequence is 13 residues long. The CDR3 loop is CASSLSMNTEAFF. As DNA, the CDR3 is TGTGCCAGCAGTCTGAGCATGAACACTGAAGCTTTCTTT.

This sequence joins TRBV7-3 and TRBJ2-1; 8 positions match TRBD2. CDR1 and CDR2 from the germline V gene are SGHTA and FQGTGA. Unmatched junction bases numbered 18, after V lost 2 bases and J lost 0 bases. The CDR3 extends over 21 amino acids. CDR3 DNA sequence: TGTGCCAGCAGCTTATGGGGAGCCGTGACTAGCGCTAAGAGCTCCTACAATGAGCAGTTCTTC. Amino acids: CASSLWGAVTSAKSSYNEQFF.

This clone counts as medium-sized. In DNA form, the CDR3 reads TGTGCCAGCAGCTCCGATCTCGCACACCAGAACACTGAAGCTTTCTTT. It encodes CASSSDLAHQNTEAFF. The chain recombines TRBV5-4 with TRBJ1-1; D call uncertain. Germline V lookup: CDR1 SGHNT, CDR2 YYREEE (reference sequence). The CDR3 has 16 residues. Trimming shortened V by 3 bases and J by 1 base, and 16 bases separated the two germline ends.

Only a few counts were recorded for this clone. This chain joins TRBV7-2 and TRBJ1-2; 9 nucleotides match TRBD1. CDR1 is SGHTA, CDR2 FQGNSA, per germline. The CDR3 spans 15 residues. V shed 5 bases, J shed 6 bases, and the junction held 10 bases outside the gene matches. Written as DNA, the CDR3 is TGTGCCAGCAGCCAGCGACAGGGGGACGTGCATGGCTACACCTTC. Translation: CASSQRQGDVHGYTF.

The chain joins TRBV4-1 to TRBJ2-1; D remains unclear. CDR1 MGHRA and CDR2 YSYEKL come from the germline V gene. The CDR3 covers 16 residues. V gave up 1 base and J gave up 0 bases, with 10 bases separating them. CDR3 protein: CASSQGVSSSYNEQFF. The CDR3 coding sequence is TGCGCCAGCAGCCAAGGGGTCAGCAGCTCCTACAATGAGCAGTTCTTC.

V gene TRBV9 combines with J gene TRBJ1-2, with a possible D match to TRBD1 (5 bases). Between the trimmed V and J ends, which lost 7 bases and 0 bases, there was a span of 13 bases. This CDR3 has 14 amino acids. Germline V lookup: CDR1 SGDLS, CDR2 YYNGEE. CDR3 coding DNA: TGTGCCAGCGGGGGGATTGTAGCTAACTATGGCTACACCTTC. Translation: CASGGIVANYGYTF.

J is TRBJ2-5 and V is TRBV5-6; D ambiguous. CDR3 size: 13 residues. V lost 3 bases and J lost 4, with 10 bases in between. Germline V gives CDR1 SGHDT, CDR2 YYEEEE. CDR3 sequence reads: CASSSDIGETQYF. The CDR3 region has the DNA TGTGCCAGCAGCTCCGATATAGGAGAGACCCAGTACTTC.

This clone was seen a single time. The chain employs TRBV5-4 and TRBJ1-2, with D uncertain. Per germline, CDR1 SGHNT and CDR2 YYREEE (reference sequence). This CDR3 is built from 15 residues. Trimming took 6 bases from V and 2 from J, leaving 17 bases between them. Here the CDR3 DNA reads TGTGCCAGCACATCATCCTTTTTAGGGAACTATGGCTACACCTTC. The encoded protein is CASTSSFLGNYGYTF.

V and J are TRBV27 and TRBJ1-3, with unresolved D. Trimming took off 10 bases at V and 0 bases at J, with 13 bases between the two ends. The germline V gene encodes CDR1 MNHEY and CDR2 SMNVEV (reference sequence). This CDR3 contains 14 residues. CDR3 sequence (DNA): TGTGCCACCTCAGCCGGGCCCTCTGGAAACACCATATATTTT. Translation gives CATSAGPSGNTIYF.

The chain carries TRBV27 and TRBJ2-6, with D tentatively TRBD1 or TRBD2 (5 bases each). Trimming cost V 4 bases and J 0 bases, with 7 bases left between them. This CDR3 comprises 15 residues. The germline V gene encodes CDR1 MNHEY and CDR2 SMNVEV (reference sequence). CDR3 nucleotide sequence: TGTGCCAGCAGTTGGGACGGCTCTGGGGCCAACGTCCTGACTTTC. Its protein product is CASSWDGSGANVLTF. The full variable domain, in which reference TRBV27 and TRBJ2-6 provide the parts outside the CDR3, is EAQVTQNPRYLITVTGKKLTVTCSQNMNHEYMSWYRQDPGLGLRQIYYSMNVEVTDKGDVPEGYKVSRKEKRNFPLILESPSPNQTSLYFCASSWDGSGANVLTFGAGSRLTVL.

The chain employs TRBV19 and TRBJ1-2; D is ambiguous. Per the germline V gene, CDR1 is LNHDA and CDR2 is SQIVND (reference sequence). The V end lost 6 bases, the J end lost 4 bases, and 12 bases lay between the germline ends. The CDR3 spans 13 residues. The CDR3 nucleotides read TGTGCCAGTAGCCTGGAGTTATTCTATGGCTACACCTTC. This sequence encodes CASSLELFYGYTF.

The rearrangement uses TRBV10-1 and TRBJ1-1; D uncertain. The V end lost 4 bases, the J end lost 1 base, and 4 bases lay between the germline ends. Per the germline V gene, CDR1 is WNHNN and CDR2 is SYGVQD (reference sequence). The CDR3 has 12 amino acids. The CDR3 sequence is CASSVTNTEAFF. CDR3 DNA sequence: TGCGCCAGCAGTGTAACGAACACTGAAGCTTTCTTT.

In this sample, this clone turned up once. The V gene is TRBV10-3, the J gene TRBJ1-1; 7 nucleotides match TRBD1. The germline V gene has CDR1 ENHRY and CDR2 SYGVKD. The CDR3 runs 12 residues. V lost 9 bases to trimming and J lost 1 base; unmatched junction nucleotides: 2. The DNA of the CDR3 is TGTGCCATAGGGACAGCGAACACTGAAGCTTTCTTT. Its translation is CAIGTANTEAFF.

This clone was seen once. This chain links TRBV6-1 with TRBJ1-5; no firm D call. The CDR3 loop spans 17 amino acids. V was pared by 4 bases and J by 6 bases, with 22 bases between. CDR1 is MNHNS and CDR2 is SASEGT in the germline V gene. In nucleotides, the CDR3 is TGTGCCAGCAGTGGAAATGTAGGAAGTAGGCGAGGTCAGCCCCAGCATTTT. This translates into CASSGNVGSRRGQPQHF.

The genes are TRBV2 and TRBJ2-7; D gene uncertain. The CDR3 runs 11 residues. In germline, CDR1 is SNHLY, CDR2 FYNNEI. Deletions cut 6 bases from V and 4 bases from J, with 7 bases between. As DNA, the CDR3 is TGTGCCAGCAGCGAAAATTACGAGCAGTACTTC. As protein: CASSENYEQYF.